These T cell receptor beta chains were read from a single sample in a study of blood T cell repertoires in COVID-19. Using immunoSEQ multiplex PCR, the repertoire was profiled, and TCRdb retains in-frame clones only, with some absent. The data contain some 170,000 clones, about 87% of them seen just once; the ten biggest clones take up about 1.4%. The sequenced sample consisted of peripheral blood. The origin of the receptors is a woman in her forties or fifties with acute or convalescent COVID-19. Both conserved end residues are part of each CDR3. A D gene is named only where the DNA matches it firmly. The listing skips clone size in some rows; elsewhere it reads once, few, many or a size class.

. TRBJ2-3 TRBV10-3 . CVTQGIGGTDTQYF TGTGTGACCCAAGGGATAGGGGGAACAGATACGCAGTATTTT
. TRBJ2-5 TRBV14 . CASSQSGGSRTETQYF TGTGCCAGCAGCCAATCTGGAGGGTCGCGTACGGAGACCCAGTACTTC
. TRBJ1-1 TRBV6-5 . CASSSPGGSEAFF TGTGCCAGCAGTTCTCCAGGAGGTTCTGAAGCTTTCTTT
. TRBJ1-5 TRBV6-6 . CASSRPNQPQHF TGTGCCAGCAGCAGGCCCAATCAGCCCCAGCATTTT
TRBD2 TRBJ2-2 TRBV11-2 once CASSLGGPGGSGELFF TGTGCCAGCAGCTTAGGAGGCCCCGGGGGGTCCGGGGAGCTGTTTTTT
. TRBJ1-5 TRBV19 . CASRARGGIYSNQPQHF TGTGCCAGTAGGGCCCGGGGTGGGATCTATAGCAATCAGCCCCAGCATTTT
. TRBJ2-1 TRBV7-3 . CASSFPGGEQFF TGTGCCAGCAGCTTTCCTGGCGGGGAGCAGTTCTTC
TRBD2 TRBJ2-7 TRBV19 . CASSIGLAGGYEQYF TGTGCCAGTAGTATAGGTCTAGCGGGCGGCTACGAGCAGTACTTC
. TRBJ1-1 TRBV6-2/TRBV6-3 . CASSYSSGVATEAFF TGTGCCAGCAGTTACTCATCCGGGGTGGCTACTGAAGCTTTCTTT
TRBD1 TRBJ2-3 TRBV10-3 . CAITQDRDTQYF TGTGCCATCACCCAAGACAGGGACACGCAGTATTTT
. TRBJ1-2 TRBV27 . CASGNRVYGYTF TGTGCCAGCGGTAACAGGGTTTATGGCTACACCTTC
. TRBJ2-1 TRBV20-1 . CSASGTQQFF TGCAGTGCTTCCGGGACTCAGCAGTTCTTC
. TRBJ1-4 TRBV7-2 . CASSLARASNEKLFF TGTGCCAGCAGCTTAGCGCGGGCGTCTAATGAAAAACTGTTTTTT
. TRBJ1-4 TRBV29-1 . CSTGSNEKLFF TGCAGTACAGGGTCTAATGAAAAACTGTTTTTT
TRBD1 TRBJ1-3 TRBV4-3 . CASSQDRDRDRNTIYF TGCGCCAGCAGCCAAGATAGAGACAGGGACAGAAACACCATATATTTT
TRBD1 TRBJ1-1 TRBV5-1 once CSQTPQGDTEAFF TGCTCCCAGACCCCTCAGGGGGACACTGAAGCTTTCTTT
. TRBJ1-2 TRBV24-1 . CATSEDRTPYGYTF TGTGCCACCAGCGAAGACAGAACTCCCTATGGCTACACCTTC